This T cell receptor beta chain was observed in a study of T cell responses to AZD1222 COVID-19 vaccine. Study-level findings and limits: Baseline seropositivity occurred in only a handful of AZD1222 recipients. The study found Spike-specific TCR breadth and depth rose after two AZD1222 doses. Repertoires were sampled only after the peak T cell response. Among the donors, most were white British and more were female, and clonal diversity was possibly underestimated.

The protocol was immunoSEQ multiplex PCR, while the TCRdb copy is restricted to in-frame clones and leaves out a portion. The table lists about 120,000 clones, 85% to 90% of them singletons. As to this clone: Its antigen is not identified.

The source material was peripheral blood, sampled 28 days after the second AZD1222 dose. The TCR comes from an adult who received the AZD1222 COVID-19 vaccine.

The CDR3 DNA reads TGTGCCATCAGCCTAGGGACCTATCAGCCCCAGCATTTT. It yields the protein CAISLGTYQPQHF. This chain joins TRBV10-3 and TRBJ1-5, with D tentatively TRBD1 (5 bases). Germline assignment: CDR1 ENHRY and CDR2 SYGVKD. This CDR3 has 13 residues. Trimming took 6 bases from V and 5 from J, leaving 11 bases between them.